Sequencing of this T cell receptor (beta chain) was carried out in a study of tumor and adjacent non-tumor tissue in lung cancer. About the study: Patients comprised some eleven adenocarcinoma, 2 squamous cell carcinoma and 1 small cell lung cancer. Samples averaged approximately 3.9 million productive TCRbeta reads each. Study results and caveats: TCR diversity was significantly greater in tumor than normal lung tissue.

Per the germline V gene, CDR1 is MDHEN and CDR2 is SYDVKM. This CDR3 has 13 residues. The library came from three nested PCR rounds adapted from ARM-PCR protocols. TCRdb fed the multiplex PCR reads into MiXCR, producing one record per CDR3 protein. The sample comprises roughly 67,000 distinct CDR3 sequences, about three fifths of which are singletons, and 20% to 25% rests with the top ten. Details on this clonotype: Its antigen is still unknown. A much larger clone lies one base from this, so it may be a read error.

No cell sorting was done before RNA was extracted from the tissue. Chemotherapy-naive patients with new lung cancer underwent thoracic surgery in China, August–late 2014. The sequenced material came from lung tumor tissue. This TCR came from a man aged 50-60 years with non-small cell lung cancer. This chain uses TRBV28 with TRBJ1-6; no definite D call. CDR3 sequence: CASSWSGNSHLHF. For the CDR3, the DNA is TGTGCCAGCAGTTGGAGCGGTAATTCACACCTCCACTTT.